The clone carrying this T cell receptor beta chain was counted only a few times. Its antigen is not known. These data are taken from a study of a mutant IDH1 vaccine in newly diagnosed glioma. Time point denoted: week 11, during vaccination. Doses comprised 300 ug of mutant IDH1 20-mer peptide each, plus topical imiquimod. The protocol was immunoSEQ multiplex PCR, while the TCRdb copy is restricted to in-frame clones and leaves out a portion. The table lists tens of thousands of clones, over 80% of them singletons. The TCR sequence derives from a man aged 40-50 years with glioma. The source material was PBMCs, sampled from a glioma patient whose treatment included an IDH1 peptide vaccine.

CDR3 in amino acids: CAMKIAGWQETQYF. CDR3 bases: TGTGCCATGAAAATAGCGGGATGGCAAGAGACCCAGTACTTC. The V gene is TRBV2, the J gene TRBJ2-5; TRBD2 matches 8 bases. The CDR3 has 14 residues. V lost 10 bases, J lost 2 bases, and 9 bases stayed unmatched. Per germline, CDR1 SNHLY and CDR2 FYNNEI.